This is a list of T cell receptor beta chains from one sample in a study of blood T cell repertoires in COVID-19. Only in-frame clones appear in the TCRdb table, and some are missing; sequencing was by immunoSEQ multiplex PCR. This table holds about 290,000 clones, roughly 89% found once. Sequenced material: PBMCs or T cells enriched from blood (not recorded which). These receptors all stem from a woman in her thirties or forties who had recovered from COVID-19. Each CDR3 is given with its conserved first and last residue. The D gene is left open where the match is weak. Size is stated for part of the rows, as once, few or many counts, or as a class when the clone is expanded.

DNA: TGTGCCAGCAGCCAAATTGGGGCTTACGAGCAGTACTTC
CDR3: CASSQIGAYEQYF
size: -
D: -
J: TRBJ2-7
V: TRBV7-2

DNA: TGTGCCAGCAGCTCTGGACAGGGGCTACGCTACGAGCAGTACTTC
CDR3: CASSSGQGLRYEQYF
size: -
D: TRBD1
J: TRBJ2-7
V: TRBV6-2/TRBV6-3

DNA: TGTGCCCCCTCGAATAGTATGAACACTGAAGCTTTCTTT
CDR3: CAPSNSMNTEAFF
size: -
D: -
J: TRBJ1-1
V: TRBV2

DNA: TGTGCCAGCAGCCAAGCCCCGGGGGAAACTGAAGCTTTCTTT
CDR3: CASSQAPGETEAFF
size: few
D: -
J: TRBJ1-1
V: TRBV4-2

DNA: TGTGCCAGCAGGTCGATTGACAGTTATAATGAAAAACTGTTTTTT
CDR3: CASRSIDSYNEKLFF
size: -
D: -
J: TRBJ1-4
V: TRBV28

DNA: TGTGCCAGCACCCCGGGACTAGCGGGGGGGACTACGCAGTATTTT
CDR3: CASTPGLAGGTTQYF
size: -
D: TRBD2
J: TRBJ2-3
V: TRBV11-2

DNA: TGTGCCACCAGCAGGCGACCGAGAGGGCAAACCTACGAGCAGTACTTC
CDR3: CATSRRPRGQTYEQYF
size: -
D: -
J: TRBJ2-7
V: TRBV15

DNA: TGTGCCAGCAGCTTGGGCGGGGAGGGCTCCTACGAGCAGTACTTC
CDR3: CASSLGGEGSYEQYF
size: -
D: TRBD2
J: TRBJ2-7
V: TRBV5-6

DNA: TGTGCCAGCAGTTCGACAATTCCAAATGAGCAGTTCTTC
CDR3: CASSSTIPNEQFF
size: -
D: -
J: TRBJ2-1
V: TRBV12-3/TRBV12-4

DNA: TGTGCCAGCAGCCCCGAGATACGGAACACTGAAGCTTTCTTT
CDR3: CASSPEIRNTEAFF
size: -
D: -
J: TRBJ1-1
V: TRBV11-2

DNA: TGTGCCAGCAGTACCGACAGCAGGGAGACCCAGTACTTC
CDR3: CASSTDSRETQYF
size: -
D: -
J: TRBJ2-5
V: TRBV12-3/TRBV12-4

DNA: TGTGCCAGCAGCTCACAGGGTTACTATGGCTACACCTTC
CDR3: CASSSQGYYGYTF
size: -
D: -
J: TRBJ1-2
V: TRBV3-1/TRBV3-2

DNA: TGTGCCAGCAGCCCGTTAGAGAGGGCTCGTTTCTTC
CDR3: CASSPLERARFF
size: -
D: -
J: TRBJ2-1
V: TRBV11-2

DNA: TGTGCCAGCAACAGAGGAGGATCGTATGGCTACACCTTC
CDR3: CASNRGGSYGYTF
size: -
D: -
J: TRBJ1-2
V: TRBV7-9

DNA: TGTGCCTGGAGCCTACAGGGGTACTATGGCTACACCTTC
CDR3: CAWSLQGYYGYTF
size: few
D: TRBD1
J: TRBJ1-2
V: TRBV30

DNA: TGTGCCAGCAGCCCGCGGACAGGTCCCTCCTACGAGCAGTACTTC
CDR3: CASSPRTGPSYEQYF
size: -
D: TRBD1
J: TRBJ2-7
V: TRBV3-1/TRBV3-2

DNA: TGTGCCAGCAGCTCGCCCGGGACAGGGGACGGAGGCTACACCTTC
CDR3: CASSSPGTGDGGYTF
size: once
D: TRBD1
J: TRBJ1-2
V: TRBV7-2

DNA: TGCGCCAGCAGCTCGGGGGGCTCGAACACCGGGGAGCTGTTTTTT
CDR3: CASSSGGSNTGELFF
size: -
D: -
J: TRBJ2-2
V: TRBV5-1

DNA: TGTGCCAGCAGTTCTAGCGGGGGCTGGTACAATGAGCAGTTCTTC
CDR3: CASSSSGGWYNEQFF
size: -
D: TRBD2
J: TRBJ2-1
V: TRBV2

DNA: TGCGCCAGCAGCCTAACTAGCGCAAACAATGAGCAGTTCTTC
CDR3: CASSLTSANNEQFF
size: -
D: TRBD2
J: TRBJ2-1
V: TRBV5-1

DNA: TGTGCCAGCAGCTCCGGGACACACTATGGCTACACCTTC
CDR3: CASSSGTHYGYTF
size: -
D: -
J: TRBJ1-2
V: TRBV7-2

DNA: TGCGCCAGCAGCCCGCGGGATTCGGGGGTAACGTGCCAGTACTTC
CDR3: CASSPRDSGVTCQYF
size: -
D: -
J: TRBJ2-7
V: TRBV5-1

DNA: TGTGCCAGCAGCGTAGCGGGACAGGGCGGCTATGGCTACACCTTC
CDR3: CASSVAGQGGYGYTF
size: few
D: TRBD1
J: TRBJ1-2
V: TRBV9

DNA: TGTGCCAGCAGTGACAATAACGCACGGGAGACCCAGTACTTC
CDR3: CASSDNNARETQYF
size: once
D: -
J: TRBJ2-5
V: TRBV6-1

DNA: TGTGCCAGCACGGGACAGGGGGCTAAAGATACGCAGTATTTT
CDR3: CASTGQGAKDTQYF
size: once
D: TRBD1
J: TRBJ2-3
V: TRBV6-7

DNA: TGTGCCAGCAGCTCCCGGGGAGCAACTAATGAAAAACTGTTTTTT
CDR3: CASSSRGATNEKLFF
size: once
D: -
J: TRBJ1-4
V: TRBV7-9

DNA: TGTGCCAGCAGCAGTCTTAGACAGGGGAATTCACCCCTCCACTTT
CDR3: CASSSLRQGNSPLHF
size: -
D: TRBD1
J: TRBJ1-6
V: TRBV28

DNA: TGTGCCAGCAGCCAAGCTTCGGGACAGGGCGGTGAAAAACTGTTTTTT
CDR3: CASSQASGQGGEKLFF
size: -
D: TRBD1
J: TRBJ1-4
V: TRBV3-1/TRBV3-2

DNA: TGTGCCAGCAGCTTAGCGGGGCTAGCCAAAAACATTCAGTACTTC
CDR3: CASSLAGLAKNIQYF
size: -
D: TRBD2
J: TRBJ2-4
V: TRBV27

DNA: TGTGCCAGCAGGCATGGACAGGGGAGCAATCAGCCCCAGCATTTT
CDR3: CASRHGQGSNQPQHF
size: -
D: TRBD1
J: TRBJ1-5
V: TRBV27

DNA: TGTGCCAGCAGTCCTCCCGACAGGAGAGAGCAGTACTTC
CDR3: CASSPPDRREQYF
size: once
D: -
J: TRBJ2-7
V: TRBV27

DNA: TGTGCCAGCAGTGACCGAACGCGGGAGACCCAGTACTTC
CDR3: CASSDRTRETQYF
size: -
D: -
J: TRBJ2-5
V: TRBV2

DNA: TGCGCCACCTCCGTGGGGAGCTCTGGAAACACCATATATTTT
CDR3: CATSVGSSGNTIYF
size: -
D: -
J: TRBJ1-3
V: TRBV5-1

DNA: TGTGCCAGCAGTCGGGACAGGGGGAGGGGTGAAGCTTTCTTT
CDR3: CASSRDRGRGEAFF
size: -
D: TRBD1
J: TRBJ1-1
V: TRBV2

DNA: TGCGCCAGCAGTCAATCATCGACAGGTCCTTACACCGGGGAGCTGTTTTTT
CDR3: CASSQSSTGPYTGELFF
size: -
D: -
J: TRBJ2-2
V: TRBV23-1

DNA: TGTGCCAGCAGCTCCCAAGGGGGGGACCTGAACACTGAAGCTTTCTTT
CDR3: CASSSQGGDLNTEAFF
size: -
D: -
J: TRBJ1-1
V: TRBV5-8

DNA: TGTGCCAGCAGCACGGGACTAGGGGACACCGGGGAGCTGTTTTTT
CDR3: CASSTGLGDTGELFF
size: -
D: TRBD2
J: TRBJ2-2
V: TRBV5-5

DNA: TGTGCCAGCAGCGTATTCCCGGGAGCGACAGATACGCAGTATTTT
CDR3: CASSVFPGATDTQYF
size: -
D: -
J: TRBJ2-3
V: TRBV9

DNA: TGTGCCAGCAGCTTGGCCTTGGCAGTTCATAGCAATCAGCCCCAGCATTTT
CDR3: CASSLALAVHSNQPQHF
size: -
D: -
J: TRBJ1-5
V: TRBV5-8

DNA: TGTGCCAGCAGCTTACAACAACCCGGGACAGGGAAGGAGCAGTACTTC
CDR3: CASSLQQPGTGKEQYF
size: -
D: TRBD1
J: TRBJ2-7
V: TRBV11-2

DNA: TGTGCCAGCAGCTTAGCCGGGCAGGGAACCGGGGAGCTGTTTTTT
CDR3: CASSLAGQGTGELFF
size: -
D: -
J: TRBJ2-2
V: TRBV7-9

DNA: TGTGCCAGCAGTAGGACAGGGGCAGCTTTCTTT
CDR3: CASSRTGAAFF
size: -
D: TRBD1
J: TRBJ1-1
V: TRBV2

DNA: TGCGCCAGCAGCTTGGATACAGGGAGTTATCAGCCCCAGCATTTT
CDR3: CASSLDTGSYQPQHF
size: -
D: -
J: TRBJ1-5
V: TRBV5-1

DNA: TGTGCCAGCAGGCGACAGGGGGTTGCTAATGGCTACACCTTC
CDR3: CASRRQGVANGYTF
size: many
D: TRBD1
J: TRBJ1-2
V: TRBV5-4

DNA: TGTGCCAGCAGCCAAAGACTAGCGGGAGCCCATGAGCAGTTCTTC
CDR3: CASSQRLAGAHEQFF
size: -
D: TRBD2
J: TRBJ2-1
V: TRBV6-6

DNA: TGTGCCAGCAGCCAAGGATTCCAGGGGGTCTACGAGCAGTACTTC
CDR3: CASSQGFQGVYEQYF
size: few
D: TRBD1
J: TRBJ2-7
V: TRBV3-1/TRBV3-2

DNA: TGTGCCAGCAGCGAGTTACAGGGGGTTAACTATGGCTACACCTTC
CDR3: CASSELQGVNYGYTF
size: -
D: TRBD1
J: TRBJ1-2
V: TRBV9

DNA: TGTGCCAGCAGTTTAAGACAGCCTGGATATGGCTACACCTTC
CDR3: CASSLRQPGYGYTF
size: -
D: -
J: TRBJ1-2
V: TRBV27

DNA: TGTGCCAGTAGACTAACAGCGGGAGCCACCGGGGAGCTGTTTTTT
CDR3: CASRLTAGATGELFF
size: -
D: TRBD2
J: TRBJ2-2
V: TRBV19

DNA: TGCGCCAGCAGCTTGGCTGGTGACAGGGGGTCCGGGGAGCTGTTTTTT
CDR3: CASSLAGDRGSGELFF
size: -
D: TRBD1
J: TRBJ2-2
V: TRBV5-1

DNA: TGTGCCAGCAGCTTGAGTATGGGGAGGGGAGAGTACTTC
CDR3: CASSLSMGRGEYF
size: -
D: TRBD2
J: TRBJ2-7
V: TRBV5-8

DNA: TGCGCCAGCAGCCTGGATACGGCTAGCTACGTCGATGAGCAGTTCTTC
CDR3: CASSLDTASYVDEQFF
size: -
D: -
J: TRBJ2-1
V: TRBV5-1

DNA: TGTGCCAGCAGTTACTCAACGGGCTACGAGCAGTACTTC
CDR3: CASSYSTGYEQYF
size: -
D: -
J: TRBJ2-7
V: TRBV6-5

DNA: TGTGCTAGCAGCTTAGGGACTTTTAACGAGCAGTACTTC
CDR3: CASSLGTFNEQYF
size: -
D: -
J: TRBJ2-7
V: TRBV7-7

DNA: TGTGCCAGCAGTTACTCGGCAGGGGGTATCTACGAGCAGTACTTC
CDR3: CASSYSAGGIYEQYF
size: -
D: TRBD1
J: TRBJ2-7
V: TRBV6-5

DNA: TGTGCCAGCAGTCCTATTGGACAGGGTGGTCAGCCCCAGCATTTT
CDR3: CASSPIGQGGQPQHF
size: -
D: TRBD1
J: TRBJ1-5
V: TRBV25-1

DNA: TGCAGCGTTGGACAGAGTTACAATGAGCAGTTCTTC
CDR3: CSVGQSYNEQFF
size: -
D: -
J: TRBJ2-1
V: TRBV29-1

DNA: TGTGCCAGCAGCCAAGACAGGGGAAACTATGGCTACACCTTC
CDR3: CASSQDRGNYGYTF
size: -
D: -
J: TRBJ1-2
V: TRBV3-1/TRBV3-2

DNA: TGTGCCAGCAGCGAACGGGGGGCGGCCGAGGGGGGCAATCAGCCCCAGCATTTT
CDR3: CASSERGAAEGGNQPQHF
size: -
D: -
J: TRBJ1-5
V: TRBV7-6

DNA: TGTGCCTGGGACCTCGGGCTAGCCGCGACCCAGTACTTC
CDR3: CAWDLGLAATQYF
size: -
D: -
J: TRBJ2-5
V: TRBV30